This T cell receptor beta chain was identified during a study of blood T cells in healthy people across ages. On this clonotype itself: One end of the junction is discordant with germline, which a read error may explain.

Germline CDR1 is DFQATT and CDR2 is SNEGSKA (reference sequence). This CDR3 comprises 15 residues. A second 7 to 11 cycle PCR used barcoded and J-beta primers. One entry per CDR3 protein results from TCRdb running MiXCR on the 5' RACE reads. The sample gives over 1,300,000 distinct CDR3 sequences, 45% to 70% of which show up once; roughly 7% is in the top ten. J is TRBJ2-7 and V is TRBV20-1, with D perhaps being TRBD1 or TRBD2 (5 bases each). Sequencing was done on a sample of blood. The receptor's source is a man aged 18 to 30 in good health. CDR3 residues: CGARGDRRSAYEQYF. CDR3 DNA sequence: TGCGGTGCTAGAGGGGACCGAAGGTCGGCCTACGAGCAGTACTTC.